This entry lists 26 T cell receptor beta chains sequenced from one sample in a study of human T cells and chemical hapten exposure. TCRdb re-derived calls from the RACE reads in MiXCR, one entry per CDR3 protein. The repertoire holds some 90,000 distinct CDR3 sequences, about 8.6% seen once, with 2.5% to 3% in the top ten. Time point denoted: healthy volunteer bleed at 2 weeks. Unseparated into fractions, whole blood served as the source from which total RNA was extracted. The sample comprised whole blood. The receptors originated from a female donor in good health. Some clones in this sample may be carry-over from other donors' samples.

The chain joins TRBV19 to TRBJ2-2; D unclear. V was shortened by 3 bases and J by 5 bases, with 7 bases between the two germline ends. Germline loops: CDR1 LNHDA, CDR2 SQIVND (reference sequence). This CDR3 spans 13 amino acids. CDR3 DNA sequence: TGTGCCAGTAGTATGGAAGGAACCGGGGAGCTGTTTTTT. It encodes CASSMEGTGELFF. Full variable domain (outside the CDR3, taken from reference TRBV19 and TRBJ2-2): DGGITQSPKYLFRKEGQNVTLSCEQNLNHDAMYWYRQDPGQGLRLIYYSQIVNDFQKGDIAEGYSVSREKKESFPLTVTSAQKNPTAFYLCASSMEGTGELFFGEGSRLTVL.

This clonotype was observed a handful of times. The chain recombines TRBV29-1 with TRBJ2-1, with 10 bases fitting TRBD2. J gave up 5 bases and V 6 bases, and 10 bases lay outside the gene matches. Germline values: CDR1 SQVTM, CDR2 ANQGSEA. This CDR3 region has 15 residues. As DNA, the CDR3 is TGCAGCGTCGAGGTCGGACTAGCGGTCGACAATGAGCAGTTCTTC. Translating it yields CSVEVGLAVDNEQFF.

This clonotype was seen repeatedly, ten times or more. DNA of the CDR3: TGTGCCACCAGTGGAGGACTAGCCACAGATACGCAGTATTTT. Its protein product is CATSGGLATDTQYF. The rearrangement uses TRBV24-1 and TRBJ2-3; the match to TRBD2 covers 8 bases. The CDR3 spans 14 residues. Germline CDR1 reads KGHDR; CDR2 reads SFDVKD. V shed 5 bases, J shed 2 bases, and the junction held 2 bases outside the gene matches.

This clonotype was detected ten times or more. V usage is TRBV7-2 and J usage is TRBJ2-1; 8 nucleotides align to TRBD2. V dropped 5 bases and J dropped 4; count of bases not matched to a gene: 7. The germline CDR1 and CDR2 sequences are SGHTA and FQGNSA. The CDR3 is 15 amino acids. The CDR3 region has the DNA TGTGCCAGCAGCCTAAGCGGGAGTGGTTACAATGAGCAGTTCTTC. It specifies CASSLSGSGYNEQFF.

The chain couples TRBV7-9 to TRBJ2-1; D call uncertain. V gave up 3 bases and J gave up 9 bases, with 9 bases separating them. Per the germline V gene, CDR1 is SEHNR and CDR2 is FQNEAQ (reference sequence). This CDR3 has 12 amino acids. The CDR3 loop is CASSFVEIEQFF. The CDR3 DNA follows: TGTGCCAGCAGCTTCGTAGAGATTGAGCAGTTCTTC.

This clonotype is a singleton in its sample. A much larger clone is a single base away; this may be a read error. The chain uses TRBV7-2 and TRBJ2-3; D uncertain. Germline V lookup: CDR1 SGHTA, CDR2 FQGNSA. The CDR3 has 15 residues. The CDR3 coding sequence is TGTGCCAGCAGCCCGAAATGGGCCTACACAGATAAGCAGTATTTT. It translates to CASSPKWAYTDKQYF. The complete variable domain, with remaining parts taken from reference TRBV7-2 and TRBJ2-3, reads GAGVSQSPSNKVTEKGKDVELRCDPISGHTALYWYRQSLGQGLEFLIYFQGNSAPDKSGLPSDRFSAERTGGSVSTLTIQRTQQEDSAVYLCASSPKWAYTDKQYFGPGTRLTVL.

This clonotype was seen only a few times. The chain combines TRBV25-1 with TRBJ1-5, with a weak D call TRBD1 (6 bases). Germline CDR1 reads MGHDK; CDR2 reads SYGVNS. CDR3 size: 16 residues. V was pared by 8 bases and J by 2 bases, with 19 bases between. CDR3 in amino acids: CASQGHRGTGNQPQHF. CDR3 coding DNA: TGTGCCAGCCAGGGACACCGGGGAACGGGCAATCAGCCCCAGCATTTT.

The sample holds a few counts of this clonotype. The rearrangement uses TRBV29-1 and TRBJ1-1, with TRBD1 as a possible D gene (5 bases). CDR3 length equals 11 residues. Germline CDR1 and CDR2: SQVTM and ANQGSEA. V was trimmed by 4 bases and J by 4 bases, leaving 7 bases between them. The CDR3, as DNA: TGCAGCGTTGCAGGGCTCACTGAAGCTTTCTTT. Translated: CSVAGLTEAFF.

Many counts were recorded for this clonotype. V gene TRBV28 combines with J gene TRBJ1-4, with D possibly TRBD1 on 6 matching bases. CDR1 MDHEN and CDR2 SYDVKM come from the germline V gene. CDR3 length: 13 amino acids. The V end was cut by 7 bases, the J end by 5 bases, with 11 bases between. DNA of the CDR3: TGTGCCAGCACTGAAACAGGGAATGAAAAACTGTTTTTT. Its translation is CASTETGNEKLFF.

Only a few counts were recorded for this clonotype. This chain links TRBV27 with TRBJ1-1; no firm D call. V was shortened by 9 bases and J by 8 bases, with 13 bases between the two germline ends. The CDR3 spans 11 residues. Germline CDR1 MNHEY, CDR2 SMNVEV (reference sequence). The CDR3 DNA reads TGTGCCAGGAGCCGGTATTTCGAAGCTTTCTTT. This translates into CARSRYFEAFF.

This clonotype was detected many times. The chain joins TRBV2 to TRBJ1-1; D perhaps matches TRBD1 (5 bases). The V and J ends lost 4 bases and 2 bases respectively, with 8 bases between them. Per the germline V gene, CDR1 is SNHLY and CDR2 is FYNNEI. This CDR3 region has 13 residues. CDR3 bases: TGTGCCAGCAGTGGACAGCGCAACACTGAAGCTTTCTTT. Encoded protein: CASSGQRNTEAFF.

CDR3 coding DNA: TGCAGTGCTGAAGGGACTAGCGGGAAGAGTTGGGATTCAACGCAGTATTTT. Its translation is CSAEGTSGKSWDSTQYF. V is TRBV20-1 and J is TRBJ2-3; TRBD2 aligns across 13 bases. The trim removed 5 bases at V and 9 bases at J, leaving 17 bases unmatched. The CDR3 loop spans 17 amino acids. Germline CDR1 DFQATT, CDR2 SNEGSKA (reference sequence).

The chain links TRBV6-2 or TRBV6-3 to TRBJ2-5, with D tentatively TRBD1 (6 bases). CDR1 and CDR2 (germline): MNHEY, SVGEGT. CDR3 size: 12 residues. This chain's CDR3 is CVVRGIQETQYF. In DNA, the CDR3 is TGTGTCGTTAGGGGGATACAAGAGACCCAGTACTTC.

This clonotype has only a few counts. V is TRBV6-1 and J is TRBJ2-1; 14 bases line up with TRBD2. The germline V gene encodes CDR1 MNHNS and CDR2 SASEGT. This CDR3 contains 17 residues. The trim removed 3 bases at V and 5 bases at J, leaving 6 bases unmatched. This chain's CDR3 is CASSEGLAGAGDNEQFF. CDR3 DNA: TGTGCCAGCAGTGAGGGACTAGCGGGAGCAGGGGACAATGAGCAGTTCTTC.

This clonotype was counted ten times or more. The V and J genes are TRBV10-3 and TRBJ2-3; D perhaps matches TRBD2 (5 bases). This CDR3 is built from 17 residues. The germline V gene encodes CDR1 ENHRY and CDR2 SYGVKD. V lost 0 bases and J lost 2, with 15 bases in between. CDR3 loop: CAISESIASGYTDTQYF. The CDR3 DNA sequence: TGTGCCATCAGTGAGTCAATTGCCAGCGGTTACACAGATACGCAGTATTTT.

This clonotype has ten or more counts. The genes are TRBV29-1 and TRBJ2-7; TRBD2 matches at 7 bases. The V gene end was trimmed by 5 bases and the J gene end by 4 bases; junction bases not matched to a gene: 8. The germline V gene encodes CDR1 SQVTM and CDR2 ANQGSEA. The CDR3 has 13 amino acids. The CDR3 coding sequence is TGCAGCGTTACCGGGACTACTAATTACGAGCAGTACTTC. Its translation: CSVTGTTNYEQYF.

In the case of this clonotype: A single base separates this from a much larger clone, so it may be a read error. J is TRBJ1-1 and V is TRBV20-1; no definite D call. Germline values: CDR1 DFQATT, CDR2 SNEGSKA (reference sequence). The V end lost 0 bases, the J end lost 0 bases, and 17 bases lay between the germline ends. CDR3 length: 17 residues. The CDR3 sequence: CSARDQSGDLLNTEAFF. CDR3 in DNA: TGCAGTGCTAGAGATCAGTCAGGAGATTTGTTGAACACTGAAGCTTTCTTT.

The table lists this clonotype with many counts. The chain combines TRBV9 with TRBJ2-1; 9 nucleotides align to TRBD1. From germline, CDR1 is SGDLS and CDR2 YYNGEE. With V trimmed by 2 bases and J by 8 bases, 8 bases remained unmatched. There are 15 residues in the CDR3. CDR3 sequence (DNA): TGTGCCAGCAGCGTCACCGGGACAGGGAGCGATGAGCAGTTCTTC. This translates into CASSVTGTGSDEQFF. The whole variable domain, remainder taken from reference TRBV9 and TRBJ2-1, is DSGVTQTPKHLITATGQRVTLRCSPRSGDLSVYWYQQSLDQGLQFLIQYYNGEERAKGNILERFSAQQFPDLHSELNLSSLELGDSALYFCASSVTGTGSDEQFFGPGTRLTVL.

The chain uses TRBV20-1 and TRBJ1-4; TRBD1 aligns across 7 bases. The ends lost 4 bases at V and 4 bases at J; junction bases unmatched: 3. CDR3 length: 13 amino acids. CDR1 is DFQATT, CDR2 SNEGSKA, per germline (reference sequence). CDR3 region: CSAKAGGNEKLFF. The CDR3 DNA reads as TGCAGTGCTAAAGCAGGGGGTAATGAAAAACTGTTTTTT.

This clonotype came up many times. The V and J genes are TRBV13 and TRBJ2-7; D is unresolved. Germline V gene data show CDR1 as PRHDT and CDR2 as FYEKMQ (reference sequence). The CDR3 runs 14 residues. The V and J ends lost 6 bases and 5 bases respectively, with 17 bases between them. The CDR3 loop is CASSSYRDRDEQYF. CDR3 nucleotides: TGTGCCAGCAGTTCCTACCGAGACCGGGACGAGCAGTACTTC. Looking up the rest from reference TRBV13 and TRBJ2-7 gives the full variable domain: AAGVIQSPRHLIKEKRETATLKCYPIPRHDTVYWYQQGPGQDPQFLISFYEKMQSDKGSIPDRFSAQQFSDYHSELNMSSLELGDSALYFCASSSYRDRDEQYFGPGTRLTVT.

CDR3 coding DNA: TGTGCCAGCAGCCTGGACGCCCTCGGGTACGAGCAGTACTTC. Its protein product is CASSLDALGYEQYF. V gene TRBV28 combines with J gene TRBJ2-7; D uncertain. The CDR3 is 14 amino acids. Trimming removed 6 bases from V and 4 bases from J, with 16 bases in between. CDR1 and CDR2 from the germline V gene are MDHEN and SYDVKM.

This clonotype was seen many times. For the CDR3, the DNA is TGTGCCAGCAGTTCGGGAAAGGACACAGATACGCAGTATTTT. Amino acid sequence: CASSSGKDTDTQYF. The gene calls are TRBV6-4 and TRBJ2-3, with a tentative D call TRBD2 (5 bases). The germline CDR1 and CDR2 sequences are MRHNA and SNTAGT. This CDR3 has 14 residues. V was shortened by 5 bases and J by 2 bases, with 11 bases between the two germline ends.

CDR3 DNA: TGTGCCAGCAAGGGACCTTTACGAGATACGCAGTATTTT. This codes for CASKGPLRDTQYF. The chain links TRBV6-1 to TRBJ2-3, with D possibly called TRBD1 or TRBD2 (5 bases each). Trimming took 7 bases from V and 5 from J, leaving 13 bases between them. The CDR3 totals 13 residues. Germline V gene lookup returns CDR1 MNHNS and CDR2 SASEGT.

This clonotype turned up a few times. The chain uses TRBV11-2 and TRBJ2-1, with D unclear. Germline V lookup: CDR1 SGHAT, CDR2 FQNNGV. The CDR3 sequence is 15 residues long. The V gene lost 1 base and the J gene lost 8 bases, with 15 bases spanning the gap. The CDR3 protein is CASSLATLGWDEQFF. The DNA of the CDR3 is TGTGCCAGCAGCTTAGCAACCCTAGGTTGGGATGAGCAGTTCTTC.

As for this clonotype: At one boundary the junction diverges from the germline segment, which might be a read error. The chain is built from TRBV12-3 or TRBV12-4 and TRBJ1-1; no reliable D call. The CDR3 covers 12 residues. The CDR3 spells CASKGLNTKAFF. CDR3 nucleotide sequence: TGTGCCAGCAAGGGCCTAAACACTAAAGCTTTCTTT.

In DNA, the CDR3 is TGTGCCAGCAGCGGGACAGTGAACACTGAAGCTTTCTTT. Translation gives CASSGTVNTEAFF. The chain uses TRBV9 and TRBJ1-1; the D gene is possibly TRBD1 (6 bases). The CDR3 has 13 residues. Trimming left V 3 bases short and J 0 bases short, with 6 bases between. The germline CDR1 and CDR2 sequences are SGDLS and YYNGEE.